This T cell receptor beta chain originates from a study of blood T cell repertoires in COVID-19. Across the whole study: There were acute and convalescent COVID-19 samples, and they came from the United States, Italy and Spain. T cells, B-cell-depleted T cells, or PBMCs provided the cDNA or gDNA that served as material.

Methods used by the authors: Cell counts per sample came from amplifying reference gene primers. Method: immunoSEQ multiplex PCR; TCRdb's copy keeps in-frame clones and lacks some. V, J and clone size derive from that table, while D and trimming were established from the DNA sequence. The data contain approximately 80,000 clones, 85% to 90% of them singletons. There are 15 residues in the CDR3. Germline V gene lookup returns CDR1 GTSNPN and CDR2 SVGIG (reference sequence). V was pared by 1 base and J by 10 bases, with 17 bases between. The rearrangement links TRBV30 to TRBJ1-6, with D tentatively TRBD1 (5 bases). The sequencing sample was made of peripheral blood. This receptor was identified in a man aged 35-49 years with acute or convalescent COVID-19. The CDR3 DNA reads as TGTGCCTGGAGTGCAGTGGGGGGTTGGAGCTCACCCCTCCACTTT. Its translation is CAWSAVGGWSSPLHF.